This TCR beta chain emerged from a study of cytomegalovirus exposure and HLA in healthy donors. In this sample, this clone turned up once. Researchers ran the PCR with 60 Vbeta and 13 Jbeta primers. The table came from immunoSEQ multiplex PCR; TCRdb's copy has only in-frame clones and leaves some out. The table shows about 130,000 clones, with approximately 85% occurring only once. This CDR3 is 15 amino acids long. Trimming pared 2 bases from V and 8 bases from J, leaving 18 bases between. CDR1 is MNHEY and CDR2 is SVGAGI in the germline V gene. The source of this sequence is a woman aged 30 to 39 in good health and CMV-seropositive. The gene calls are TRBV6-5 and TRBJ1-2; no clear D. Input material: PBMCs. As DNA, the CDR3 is TGTGCCAGCAGTTACCATACCGGGTCCTCCGGAGGCTACACCTTC. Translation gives CASSYHTGSSGGYTF.